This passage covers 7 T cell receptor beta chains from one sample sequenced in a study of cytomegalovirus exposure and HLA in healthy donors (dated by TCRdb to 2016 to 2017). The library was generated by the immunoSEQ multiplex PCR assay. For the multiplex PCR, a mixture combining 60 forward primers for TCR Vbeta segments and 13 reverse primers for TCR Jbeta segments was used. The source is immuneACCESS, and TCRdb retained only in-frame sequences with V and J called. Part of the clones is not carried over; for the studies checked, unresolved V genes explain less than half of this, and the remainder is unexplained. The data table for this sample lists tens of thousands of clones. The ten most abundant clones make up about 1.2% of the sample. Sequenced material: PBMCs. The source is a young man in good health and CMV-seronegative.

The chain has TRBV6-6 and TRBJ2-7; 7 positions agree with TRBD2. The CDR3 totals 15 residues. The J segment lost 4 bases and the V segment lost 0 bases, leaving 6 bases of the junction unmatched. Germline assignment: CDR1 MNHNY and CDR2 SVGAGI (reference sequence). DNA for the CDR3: TGTGCCAGCAGTTACTCTGGGGCTAGCGGTTACGAGCAGTACTTC. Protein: CASSYSGASGYEQYF.

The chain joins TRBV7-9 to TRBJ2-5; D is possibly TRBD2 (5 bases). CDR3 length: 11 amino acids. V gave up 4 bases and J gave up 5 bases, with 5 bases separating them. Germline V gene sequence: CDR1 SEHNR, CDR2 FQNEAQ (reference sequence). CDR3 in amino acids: CASSSGETQYF. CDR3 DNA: TGTGCCAGCAGCTCGGGGGAGACCCAGTACTTC.

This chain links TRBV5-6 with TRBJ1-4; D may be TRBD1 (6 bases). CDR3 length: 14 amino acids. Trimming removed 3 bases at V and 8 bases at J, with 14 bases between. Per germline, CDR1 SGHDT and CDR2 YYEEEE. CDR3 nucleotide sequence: TGTGCCAGCAGCTGGGCAACAGGGTTCGAAAAACTGTTTTTT. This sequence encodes CASSWATGFEKLFF.

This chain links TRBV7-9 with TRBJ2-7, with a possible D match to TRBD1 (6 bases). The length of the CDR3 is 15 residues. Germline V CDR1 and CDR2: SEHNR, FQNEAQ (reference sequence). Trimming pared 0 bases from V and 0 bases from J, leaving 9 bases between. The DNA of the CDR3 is TGTGCCAGCAGCTTAGCGGGGGACACCTCCTACGAGCAGTACTTC. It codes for CASSLAGDTSYEQYF.

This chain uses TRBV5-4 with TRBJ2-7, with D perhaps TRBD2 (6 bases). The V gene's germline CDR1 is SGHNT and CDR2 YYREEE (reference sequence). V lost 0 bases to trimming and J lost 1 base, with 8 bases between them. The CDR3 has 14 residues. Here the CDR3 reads CASSLARGSYEQYF. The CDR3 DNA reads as TGTGCCAGCAGCTTGGCGCGGGGTTCCTACGAGCAGTACTTC.

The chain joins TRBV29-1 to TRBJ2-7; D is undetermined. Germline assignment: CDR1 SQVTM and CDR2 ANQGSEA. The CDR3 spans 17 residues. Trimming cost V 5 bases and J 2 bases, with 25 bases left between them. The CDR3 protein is CSVTPIESTLSAYEQYF. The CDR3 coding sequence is TGCAGCGTTACACCGATAGAATCGACGTTGAGCGCCTACGAGCAGTACTTC.

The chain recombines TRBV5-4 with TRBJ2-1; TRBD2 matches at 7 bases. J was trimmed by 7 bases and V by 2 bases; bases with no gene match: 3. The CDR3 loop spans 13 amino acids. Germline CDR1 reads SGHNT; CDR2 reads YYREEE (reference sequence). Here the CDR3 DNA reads TGTGCCAGCAGCTTTCAAGCGGGAAATGAGCAGTTCTTC. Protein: CASSFQAGNEQFF.